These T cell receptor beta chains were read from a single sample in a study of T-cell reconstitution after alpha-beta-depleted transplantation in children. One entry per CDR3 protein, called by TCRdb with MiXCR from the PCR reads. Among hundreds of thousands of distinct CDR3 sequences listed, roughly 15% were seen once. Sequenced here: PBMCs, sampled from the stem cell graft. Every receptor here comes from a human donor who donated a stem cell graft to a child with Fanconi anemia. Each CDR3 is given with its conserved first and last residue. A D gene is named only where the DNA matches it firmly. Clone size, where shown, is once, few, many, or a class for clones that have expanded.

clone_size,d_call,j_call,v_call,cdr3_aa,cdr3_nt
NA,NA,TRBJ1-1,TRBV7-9,CASSSPYTEAFF,TGTGCCAGCAGCTCCCCATACACTGAAGCTTTCTTT
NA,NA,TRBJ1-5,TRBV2,CASSDRARQPQHF,TGTGCCAGCAGTGACAGGGCTCGTCAGCCCCAGCATTTT
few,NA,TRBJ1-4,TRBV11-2,CASTLSGGLDEKLFF,TGTGCCAGCACCCTTAGTGGGGGGCTGGATGAAAAACTGTTTTTT
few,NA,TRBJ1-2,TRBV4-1,CASSQVTAFNYGYTF,TGCGCCAGCAGCCAAGTGACAGCTTTTAACTATGGCTACACCTTC
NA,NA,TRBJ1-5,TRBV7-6,CASSLGQASGQPQHF,TGTGCCAGCAGCTTAGGGCAGGCCTCTGGGCAGCCCCAGCATTTT
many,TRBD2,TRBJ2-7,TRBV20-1,CSARSASGAYEQYF,TGCAGTGCTAGGTCGGCTAGCGGGGCCTACGAGCAGTACTTC
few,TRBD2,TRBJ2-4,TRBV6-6,CASSTAGNIQYF,TGTGCCAGCAGTACAGCGGGGAACATTCAGTACTTC
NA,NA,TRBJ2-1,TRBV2,CASSPRPTSYNEQFF,TGTGCCAGCAGCCCACGACCGACATCCTACAATGAGCAGTTCTTC
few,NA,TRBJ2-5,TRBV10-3,CAISEILGETQYF,TGTGCCATCAGTGAGATACTGGGGGAGACCCAGTACTTC
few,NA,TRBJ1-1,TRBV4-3,CASSQPGRDTEAFF,TGCGCCAGCAGCCAACCGGGACGAGACACTGAAGCTTTCTTT
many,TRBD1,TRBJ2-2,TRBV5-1,CASSRTGGPANTGELFF,TGCGCCAGCAGCCGGACAGGGGGCCCCGCGAACACCGGGGAGCTGTTTTTT
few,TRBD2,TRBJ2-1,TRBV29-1,CSSWGGGDEQFF,TGCAGCTCCTGGGGGGGTGGGGATGAGCAGTTCTTC
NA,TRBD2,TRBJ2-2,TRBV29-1,CSVTRGGTGELFF,TGCAGCGTGACCCGCGGGGGGACCGGGGAGCTGTTTTTT
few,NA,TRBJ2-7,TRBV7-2,CASSSRDSATYEQYF,TGTGCCAGCAGCTCCCGGGACTCAGCAACCTACGAGCAGTACTTC
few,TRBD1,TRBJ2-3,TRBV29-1,CSVTGQGGGDTQYF,TGCAGCGTTACGGGACAGGGGGGAGGAGATACGCAGTATTTT
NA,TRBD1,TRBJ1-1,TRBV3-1,CASSRQGQMNTEAFF,TGTGCCAGCAGCCGCCAGGGACAGATGAACACTGAAGCTTTCTTT
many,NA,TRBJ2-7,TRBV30,CAWRRDPLDEQYF,TGTGCCTGGAGGAGGGATCCCCTCGACGAGCAGTACTTC
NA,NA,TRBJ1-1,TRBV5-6,CASSLGDGWNTEAFF,TGTGCCAGCAGCTTGGGGGACGGTTGGAACACTGAAGCTTTCTTT
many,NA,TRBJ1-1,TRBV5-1,CASSLGGVTEAFF,TGCGCCAGCAGCTTGGGGGGAGTGACTGAAGCTTTCTTT
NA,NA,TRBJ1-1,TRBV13,CASSFGRGRNTEAFF,TGTGCCAGCAGCTTCGGACGGGGGAGGAACACTGAAGCTTTCTTT
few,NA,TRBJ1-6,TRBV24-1,CATSAPTDRKDNSPLHF,TGTGCCACCAGTGCCCCGACAGACCGAAAGGATAATTCACCCCTCCACTTT
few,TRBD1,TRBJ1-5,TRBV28,CASSPFTTGDQPQHF,TGTGCCAGCAGTCCCTTTACGACAGGGGATCAGCCCCAGCATTTT
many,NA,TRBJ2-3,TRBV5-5,CASSLTLDTQYF,TGTGCCAGCAGTTTAACTTTAGATACGCAGTATTTT
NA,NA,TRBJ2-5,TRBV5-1,CASSPTGRNQETQYF,TGCGCCAGCAGCCCGACAGGTCGAAATCAAGAGACCCAGTACTTC
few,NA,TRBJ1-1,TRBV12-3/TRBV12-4,CASSPWGDGTEAFF,TGTGCCAGCAGCCCCTGGGGGGATGGAACTGAAGCTTTCTTT
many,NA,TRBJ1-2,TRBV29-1,CSAGRDGYGYTF,TGCAGCGCCGGAAGGGACGGCTATGGCTACACCTTC
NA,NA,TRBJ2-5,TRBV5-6,CASSFNLGRQETQYF,TGTGCCAGCAGCTTCAACCTCGGACGGCAAGAGACCCAGTACTTC
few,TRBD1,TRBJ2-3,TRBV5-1,CASSPGQVKDTQYF,TGCGCCAGCAGCCCCGGACAGGTAAAGGATACGCAGTATTTT
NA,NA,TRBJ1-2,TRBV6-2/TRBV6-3,CASSSGDIYGYTF,TGTGCCAGCAGTTCGGGAGACATCTATGGCTACACCTTC
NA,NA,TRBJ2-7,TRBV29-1,CSGGDGVYEQYF,TGCAGCGGGGGGGATGGGGTCTACGAGCAGTACTTC
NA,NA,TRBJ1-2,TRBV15,CATSRATTGANYGYTF,TGTGCCACCAGCAGAGCGACCACCGGAGCTAACTATGGCTACACCTTC
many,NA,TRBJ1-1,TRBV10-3,CAITSDRTTEAFF,TGTGCCATCACCTCGGACAGAACCACTGAAGCTTTCTTT
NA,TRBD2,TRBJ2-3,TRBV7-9,CASSLRATSGGTDTQYF,TGTGCCAGCAGCTTAAGGGCGACTAGCGGGGGCACAGATACGCAGTATTTT
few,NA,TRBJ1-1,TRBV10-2,CASLQGLGTEAFF,TGCGCCAGCTTACAGGGTTTGGGCACTGAAGCTTTCTTT
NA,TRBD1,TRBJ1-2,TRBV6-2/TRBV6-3,CASSWDRGVTF,TGTGCCAGCAGTTGGGACAGGGGAGTCACCTTC
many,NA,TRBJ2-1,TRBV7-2,CASSLAPGNEQFF,TGTGCCAGCAGCTTAGCCCCTGGTAATGAGCAGTTCTTC
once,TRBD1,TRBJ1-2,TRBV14,CASSSFDRGTNYGYTF,TGTGCCAGCAGCAGTTTCGACAGGGGGACTAACTATGGCTACACCTTC
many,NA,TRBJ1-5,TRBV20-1,CSARDLQMTTQPQHF,TGCAGTGCTAGAGATCTTCAGATGACTACTCAGCCCCAGCATTTT
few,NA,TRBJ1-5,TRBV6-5,CASSPWGGNQPQHF,TGTGCCAGCAGCCCCTGGGGCGGGAATCAGCCCCAGCATTTT
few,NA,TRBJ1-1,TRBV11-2,CASSLGLGVEAFF,TGTGCCAGCAGCTTAGGGTTGGGGGTTGAAGCTTTCTTT
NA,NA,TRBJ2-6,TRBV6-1,CATTVFLAGANVLTF,TGTGCCACCACCGTCTTTCTGGCTGGGGCCAACGTCCTGACTTTC
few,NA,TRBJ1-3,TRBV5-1,CASSRGQPGNTIYF,TGCGCCAGCAGCCGAGGACAGCCTGGAAACACCATATATTTT
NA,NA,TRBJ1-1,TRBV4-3,CASSQAQGYGAEAFF,TGCGCCAGCAGCCAAGCTCAAGGGTACGGGGCTGAAGCTTTCTTT
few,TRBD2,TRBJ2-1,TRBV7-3,CASSFQLAGWNEQFF,TGTGCCAGCAGCTTTCAACTAGCGGGGTGGAATGAGCAGTTCTTC
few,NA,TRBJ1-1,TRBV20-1,CSARMFKEAFF,TGCAGTGCTAGGATGTTTAAGGAAGCTTTCTTT
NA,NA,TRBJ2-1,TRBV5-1,CASAAGILGYNEQFF,TGCGCCAGCGCCGCCGGGATTCTGGGGTACAATGAGCAGTTCTTC
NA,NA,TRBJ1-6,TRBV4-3,CASSQEGGNSPLHF,TGCGCCAGCAGCCAAGAGGGGGGAAATTCACCCCTCCACTTT
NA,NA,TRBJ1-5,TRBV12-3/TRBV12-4,CASTFGREGGQPQHF,TGTGCCAGCACCTTCGGCAGGGAGGGAGGTCAGCCCCAGCATTTT
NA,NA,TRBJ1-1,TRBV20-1,CSASGGNTEAFF,TGCAGTGCCAGCGGAGGGAACACTGAAGCTTTCTTT